These T cell receptor beta chains were read from a single sample in a study of radiotherapy plus CTLA-4 blockade in lung cancer. Profiling relied on immunoSEQ multiplex PCR, and the TCRdb table lists in-frame clones only, not all of them. The sample includes over 75,000 clones, roughly four fifths of them seen just once. This sample comprised peripheral blood, obtained from a patient treated with radiotherapy plus ipilimumab. Receptors were obtained from a human donor with non-small cell lung cancer who had stable disease on radiotherapy plus ipilimumab. Both conserved end residues are part of each CDR3. D genes are given only for firm matches. The size field is filled for only some rows; it gives once, few, many or a size class.

V: TRBV27
D: NA
size: NA
J: TRBJ1-5
CDR3: CASMFTGKGQPQHF
DNA: TGTGCCAGCATGTTTACAGGGAAGGGGCAGCCCCAGCATTTT

V: TRBV7-2
D: NA
size: NA
J: TRBJ1-5
CDR3: CASSLAGNNQPQHF
DNA: TGTGCCAGCAGCTTAGCAGGAAACAATCAGCCCCAGCATTTT

V: TRBV6-5
D: NA
size: once
J: TRBJ1-5
CDR3: CASSPRTGNQPQHF
DNA: TGTGCCAGCAGTCCCCGGACAGGCAATCAGCCCCAGCATTTT

V: TRBV9
D: TRBD2
size: NA
J: TRBJ2-3
CDR3: CASSATSGPDTQYF
DNA: TGTGCCAGCAGCGCGACTAGCGGTCCAGATACGCAGTATTTT

V: TRBV19
D: NA
size: medium-sized
J: TRBJ2-7
CDR3: CASSIDTGPGYEQYF
DNA: TGTGCCAGTAGTATAGATACTGGACCGGGCTACGAGCAGTACTTC

V: TRBV7-2
D: NA
size: NA
J: TRBJ2-5
CDR3: CATSGTQWAETQYF
DNA: TGTGCCACTTCCGGGACCCAATGGGCAGAGACCCAGTACTTC

V: TRBV6-5
D: NA
size: NA
J: TRBJ2-1
CDR3: CASSSYVGRVGDEQFF
DNA: TGTGCCAGCAGTTCGTATGTGGGTAGGGTCGGCGATGAGCAGTTCTTC

V: TRBV19
D: NA
size: NA
J: TRBJ1-1
CDR3: CASRTLPGPIMNTEAFF
DNA: TGTGCCAGTAGAACCCTTCCGGGACCGATTATGAACACTGAAGCTTTCTTT

V: TRBV5-1
D: TRBD2
size: NA
J: TRBJ2-7
CDR3: CASSFGLAGGPSHEQYF
DNA: TGCGCCAGCAGCTTTGGACTAGCGGGAGGGCCCTCCCACGAGCAGTACTTC

V: TRBV12-5
D: TRBD1
size: NA
J: TRBJ2-5
CDR3: CASGLDRGGETQYF
DNA: TGTGCTAGTGGTTTGGACAGGGGCGGGGAGACCCAGTACTTC

V: TRBV7-9
D: NA
size: NA
J: TRBJ2-1
CDR3: CASSLTYNEQFF
DNA: TGTGCCAGCAGCCTCACATACAATGAGCAGTTCTTC

V: TRBV6-6
D: NA
size: NA
J: TRBJ1-2
CDR3: CASSLMTGSYGYTF
DNA: TGTGCCAGCAGTCTAATGACAGGCTCCTATGGCTACACCTTC

V: TRBV28
D: TRBD1
size: NA
J: TRBJ1-6
CDR3: CASSEAFGTGINSPLHF
DNA: TGTGCCAGCAGCGAAGCCTTCGGGACAGGGATAAATTCACCCCTCCACTTT

V: TRBV5-6
D: TRBD2
size: NA
J: TRBJ2-5
CDR3: CASSPGWLAGGEQETQYF
DNA: TGTGCCAGCAGCCCAGGCTGGCTAGCGGGAGGTGAGCAAGAGACCCAGTACTTC

V: TRBV5-1
D: TRBD2
size: NA
J: TRBJ2-2
CDR3: CASSLEGLAGVGTGELFF
DNA: TGCGCCAGCAGCTTGGAAGGGCTAGCGGGAGTCGGCACCGGGGAGCTGTTTTTT

V: TRBV5-1
D: NA
size: NA
J: TRBJ1-1
CDR3: CASRKNTEAFF
DNA: TGCGCCAGCCGGAAGAACACTGAAGCTTTCTTT

V: TRBV6-5
D: TRBD1
size: NA
J: TRBJ1-1
CDR3: CASSRPGTGITEAFF
DNA: TGTGCCAGCAGTAGACCCGGGACAGGGATCACTGAAGCTTTCTTT

V: TRBV15
D: NA
size: NA
J: TRBJ1-1
CDR3: CATSRDLEGDTEAFF
DNA: TGTGCCACCAGCAGAGATTTAGAGGGGGACACTGAAGCTTTCTTT

V: TRBV19
D: NA
size: NA
J: TRBJ1-2
CDR3: CASSIAGDGYTF
DNA: TGTGCCAGTAGTATAGCAGGAGATGGCTACACCTTC

V: TRBV7-2
D: NA
size: NA
J: TRBJ1-2
CDR3: CASSLALRTLGYTF
DNA: TGTGCCAGCAGCTTAGCACTTAGGACCTTGGGCTACACCTTC

V: TRBV18
D: NA
size: NA
J: TRBJ2-2
CDR3: CASSPPQSWNTGELFF
DNA: TGTGCCAGCTCACCACCGCAATCGTGGAACACCGGGGAGCTGTTTTTT

V: TRBV27
D: NA
size: few
J: TRBJ1-1
CDR3: CASSLEGRSEAFF
DNA: TGTGCCAGCAGTTTAGAGGGCAGATCTGAAGCTTTCTTT

V: TRBV27
D: TRBD1
size: NA
J: TRBJ1-1
CDR3: CASSPRDRVGTEAFF
DNA: TGTGCCAGCAGTCCCCGGGACAGGGTCGGCACTGAAGCTTTCTTT

V: TRBV30
D: TRBD2
size: NA
J: TRBJ2-3
CDR3: CAWSVQSGGNTQYF
DNA: TGTGCCTGGAGTGTTCAGAGCGGGGGGAATACGCAGTATTTT

V: TRBV28
D: NA
size: NA
J: TRBJ2-3
CDR3: CASSSQLGTDTQYF
DNA: TGTGCCAGCAGTTCTCAACTTGGCACAGATACGCAGTATTTT

V: TRBV28
D: TRBD1
size: NA
J: TRBJ2-2
CDR3: CASSLDRGNTGELFF
DNA: TGTGCCAGCAGTCTCGACAGGGGGAACACCGGGGAGCTGTTTTTT

V: TRBV5-1
D: NA
size: NA
J: TRBJ2-1
CDR3: CASSLSLQSLYNEQFF
DNA: TGCGCCAGCAGCTTGAGCCTACAGTCCCTTTACAATGAGCAGTTCTTC

V: TRBV5-1
D: NA
size: NA
J: TRBJ2-3
CDR3: CASSLGLYDTQYF
DNA: TGCGCCAGCAGCTTGGGTTTATACGATACGCAGTATTTT

V: TRBV2
D: NA
size: few
J: TRBJ2-7
CDR3: CASIRDSYEQYF
DNA: TGTGCCAGCATCCGGGATTCCTACGAGCAGTACTTC

V: TRBV19
D: TRBD2
size: NA
J: TRBJ2-1
CDR3: CASSISGRSYNEQFF
DNA: TGTGCCAGTAGTATTAGCGGGAGGTCGTACAATGAGCAGTTCTTC

V: TRBV29-1
D: NA
size: NA
J: TRBJ2-7
CDR3: CSVGSTYEQYF
DNA: TGCAGCGTTGGGTCCACTTACGAGCAGTACTTC

V: TRBV5-7
D: NA
size: NA
J: TRBJ1-2
CDR3: CASSLGKGIGGYTF
DNA: TGTGCCAGCAGCTTGGGGAAGGGAATTGGTGGCTACACCTTC

V: TRBV6-1
D: TRBD1
size: few
J: TRBJ1-1
CDR3: CASSEGLQGRNTEAFF
DNA: TGTGCCAGCAGTGAAGGTCTACAGGGGCGGAACACTGAAGCTTTCTTT

V: TRBV28
D: TRBD1
size: NA
J: TRBJ2-1
CDR3: CASSSGTGGQNEQFF
DNA: TGTGCCAGCAGTTCCGGGACAGGGGGGCAAAATGAGCAGTTCTTC

V: TRBV28
D: NA
size: few
J: TRBJ2-7
CDR3: CASSLKYEQYF
DNA: TGTGCCAGCAGTTTAAAGTACGAGCAGTACTTC

V: TRBV5-1
D: NA
size: NA
J: TRBJ1-1
CDR3: CASSAAPDDLEAFF
DNA: TGCGCCAGCAGCGCTGCCCCCGACGACCTTGAAGCTTTCTTT

V: TRBV5-4
D: TRBD1
size: NA
J: TRBJ2-7
CDR3: CASSHLDRAGYEQYF
DNA: TGTGCCAGCAGCCACCTCGACAGGGCAGGCTACGAGCAGTACTTC

V: TRBV7-9
D: NA
size: NA
J: TRBJ2-1
CDR3: CASSLTGPNEQFF
DNA: TGTGCCAGCAGCTTAACTGGCCCTAATGAGCAGTTCTTC

V: TRBV28
D: NA
size: few
J: TRBJ2-7
CDR3: CASRSYGAGGEQYF
DNA: TGTGCCAGCCGATCTTATGGGGCTGGGGGAGAGCAGTACTTC

V: TRBV27
D: TRBD2
size: once
J: TRBJ2-5
CDR3: CASSSRLAGVETQYF
DNA: TGTGCCAGCAGTTCGCGACTAGCGGGAGTGGAGACCCAGTACTTC

V: TRBV20-1
D: NA
size: NA
J: TRBJ1-5
CDR3: CSAGRGRRYF
DNA: TGCAGTGCTGGACGAGGGCGCAGGTATTTT

V: TRBV6-5
D: NA
size: NA
J: TRBJ2-1
CDR3: CASSESRNEQFF
DNA: TGTGCCAGCAGCGAGTCTCGCAATGAGCAGTTCTTC

V: TRBV5-4
D: TRBD1
size: NA
J: TRBJ1-1
CDR3: CASSPGTGWMNTEAFF
DNA: TGTGCCAGCAGCCCTGGGACAGGATGGATGAACACTGAAGCTTTCTTT

V: TRBV29-1
D: TRBD1
size: NA
J: TRBJ2-1
CDR3: CSVERGTGGGEQFF
DNA: TGCAGCGTTGAGCGGGGGACAGGGGGCGGTGAGCAGTTCTTC

V: TRBV18
D: NA
size: NA
J: TRBJ2-3
CDR3: CASSPPGRADTQYF
DNA: TGTGCCAGCTCACCACCGGGAAGAGCAGATACGCAGTATTTT

V: TRBV5-1
D: TRBD1
size: NA
J: TRBJ1-3
CDR3: CASSLALGQGAGNTIYF
DNA: TGCGCCAGCAGCTTGGCCCTGGGACAGGGAGCTGGAAACACCATATATTTT